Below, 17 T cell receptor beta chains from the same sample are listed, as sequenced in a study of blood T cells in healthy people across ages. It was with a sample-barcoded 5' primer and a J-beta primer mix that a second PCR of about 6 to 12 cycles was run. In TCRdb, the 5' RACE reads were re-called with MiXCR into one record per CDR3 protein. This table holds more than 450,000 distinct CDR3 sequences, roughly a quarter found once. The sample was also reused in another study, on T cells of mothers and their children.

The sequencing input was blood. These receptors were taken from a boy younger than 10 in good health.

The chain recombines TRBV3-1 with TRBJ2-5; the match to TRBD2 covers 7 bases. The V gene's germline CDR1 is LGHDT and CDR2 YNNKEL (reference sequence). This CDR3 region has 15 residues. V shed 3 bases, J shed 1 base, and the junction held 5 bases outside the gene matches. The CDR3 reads CASSQGGEPQETQYF. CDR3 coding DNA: TGTGCCAGCAGCCAGGGGGGGGAGCCCCAAGAGACCCAGTACTTC.

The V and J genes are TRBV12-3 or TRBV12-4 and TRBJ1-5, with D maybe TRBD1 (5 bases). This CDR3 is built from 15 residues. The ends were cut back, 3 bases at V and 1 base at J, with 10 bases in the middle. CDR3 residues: CASSFQGLSNQPQHF. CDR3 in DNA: TGTGCCAGCAGTTTTCAGGGTTTGAGCAATCAGCCCCAGCATTTT.

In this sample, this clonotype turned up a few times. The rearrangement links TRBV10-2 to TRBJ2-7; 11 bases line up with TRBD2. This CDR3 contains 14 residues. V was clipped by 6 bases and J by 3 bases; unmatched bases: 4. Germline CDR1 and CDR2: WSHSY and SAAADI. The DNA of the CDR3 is TGCGCCAGCAGGGCCGGGACTAGCGGCTACGAGCAGTACTTC. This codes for CASRAGTSGYEQYF.

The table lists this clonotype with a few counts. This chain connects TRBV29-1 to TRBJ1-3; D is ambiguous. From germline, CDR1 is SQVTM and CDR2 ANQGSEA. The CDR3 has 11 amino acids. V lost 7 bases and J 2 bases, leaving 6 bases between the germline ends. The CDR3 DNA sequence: TGCAGCGCTAGCCCTGGAAACACCATATATTTT. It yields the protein CSASPGNTIYF.

The CDR3 is CASSAGDGPPGELFF. The DNA for the CDR3 is TGTGCCAGCAGCGCCGGGGATGGGCCTCCCGGGGAGCTGTTTTTT. The chain carries TRBV7-9 and TRBJ2-2; perhaps TRBD2 as D (5 bases). V dropped 5 bases and J dropped 6 bases, with 16 bases sitting between them. CDR1 SEHNR and CDR2 FQNEAQ come from the germline V gene (reference sequence). CDR3 size: 15 residues.

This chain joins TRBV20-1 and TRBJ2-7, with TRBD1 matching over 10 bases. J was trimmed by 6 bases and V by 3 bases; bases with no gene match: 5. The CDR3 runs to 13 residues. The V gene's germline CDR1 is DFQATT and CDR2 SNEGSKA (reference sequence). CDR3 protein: CSASRTGGSEQYF. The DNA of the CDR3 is TGCAGTGCTAGCCGGACAGGGGGTAGCGAGCAGTACTTC.

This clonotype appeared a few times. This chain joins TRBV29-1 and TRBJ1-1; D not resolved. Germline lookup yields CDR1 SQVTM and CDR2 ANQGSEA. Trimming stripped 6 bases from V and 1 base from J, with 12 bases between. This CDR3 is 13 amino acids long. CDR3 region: CSVGVSGNTEAFF. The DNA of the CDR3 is TGCAGCGTGGGCGTGTCGGGGAACACTGAAGCTTTCTTT. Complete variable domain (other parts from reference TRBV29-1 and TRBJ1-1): SAVISQKPSRDICQRGTSLTIQCQVDSQVTMMFWYRQQPGQSLTLIATANQGSEATYESGFVIDKFPISRPNLTFSTLTVSNMSPEDSSIYLCSVGVSGNTEAFFGQGTRLTVV.

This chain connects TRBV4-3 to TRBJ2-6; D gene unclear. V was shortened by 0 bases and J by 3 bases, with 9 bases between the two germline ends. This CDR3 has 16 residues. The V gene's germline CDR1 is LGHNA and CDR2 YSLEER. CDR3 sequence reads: CASSQDRIVGANVLTF. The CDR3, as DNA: TGCGCCAGCAGCCAAGATCGGATAGTTGGGGCCAACGTCCTGACTTTC.

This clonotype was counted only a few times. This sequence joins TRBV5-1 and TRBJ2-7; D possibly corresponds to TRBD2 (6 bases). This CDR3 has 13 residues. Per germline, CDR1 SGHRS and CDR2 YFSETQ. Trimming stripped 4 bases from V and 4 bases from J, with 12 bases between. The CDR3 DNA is TGCGCCAGCAGCCCCCCTAGCGTTTACGAGCAGTACTTC. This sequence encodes CASSPPSVYEQYF.

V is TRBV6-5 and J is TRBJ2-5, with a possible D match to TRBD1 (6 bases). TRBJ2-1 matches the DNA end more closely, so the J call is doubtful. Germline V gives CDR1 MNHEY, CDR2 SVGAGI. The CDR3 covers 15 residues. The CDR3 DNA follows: TGTGCCAGCAGTTATATTGGCCAGGGGAACAATGAGCAGTTCTTC. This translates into CASSYIGQGNNEQFF.

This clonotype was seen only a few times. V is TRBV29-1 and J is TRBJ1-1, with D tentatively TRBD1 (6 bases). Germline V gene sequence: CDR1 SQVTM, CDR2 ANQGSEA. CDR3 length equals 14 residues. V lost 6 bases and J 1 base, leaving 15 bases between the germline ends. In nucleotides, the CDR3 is TGCAGCGTCCACGGGGACACCTGGAACACTGAAGCTTTCTTT. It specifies CSVHGDTWNTEAFF.

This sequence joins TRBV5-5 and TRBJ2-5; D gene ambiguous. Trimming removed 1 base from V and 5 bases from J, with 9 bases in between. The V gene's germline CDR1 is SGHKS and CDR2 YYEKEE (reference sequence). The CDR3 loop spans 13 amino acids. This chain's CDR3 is CASSLWVTETQYF. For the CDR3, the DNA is TGTGCCAGCAGCTTGTGGGTGACGGAGACCCAGTACTTC.

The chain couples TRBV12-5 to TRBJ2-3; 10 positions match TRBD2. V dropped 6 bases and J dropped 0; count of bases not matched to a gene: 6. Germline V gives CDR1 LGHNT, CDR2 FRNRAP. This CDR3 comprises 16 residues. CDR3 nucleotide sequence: TGTGCTAGTGGATCCGGGACTAGCGCCAGCACAGATACGCAGTATTTT. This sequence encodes CASGSGTSASTDTQYF.

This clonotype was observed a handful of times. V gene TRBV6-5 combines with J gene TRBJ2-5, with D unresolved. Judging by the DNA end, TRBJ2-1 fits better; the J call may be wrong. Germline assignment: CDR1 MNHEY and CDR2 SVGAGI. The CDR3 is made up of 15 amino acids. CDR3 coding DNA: TGTGCCAGCAGTTACACCCCGGGCAGGCGCAATGAGCAGTTCTTC. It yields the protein CASSYTPGRRNEQFF.

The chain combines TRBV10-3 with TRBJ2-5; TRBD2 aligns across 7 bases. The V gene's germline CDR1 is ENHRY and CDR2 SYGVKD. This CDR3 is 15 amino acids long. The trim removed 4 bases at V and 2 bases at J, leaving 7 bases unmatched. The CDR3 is CAISAPGGGQETQYF. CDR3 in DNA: TGTGCCATCAGTGCCCCGGGAGGAGGTCAAGAGACCCAGTACTTC.

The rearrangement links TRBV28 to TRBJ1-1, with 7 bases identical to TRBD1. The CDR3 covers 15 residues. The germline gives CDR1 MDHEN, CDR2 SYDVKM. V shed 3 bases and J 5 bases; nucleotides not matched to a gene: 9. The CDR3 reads CASSFQDRERTEAFF. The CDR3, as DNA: TGTGCCAGCAGTTTTCAAGACAGGGAGAGAACTGAAGCTTTCTTT.

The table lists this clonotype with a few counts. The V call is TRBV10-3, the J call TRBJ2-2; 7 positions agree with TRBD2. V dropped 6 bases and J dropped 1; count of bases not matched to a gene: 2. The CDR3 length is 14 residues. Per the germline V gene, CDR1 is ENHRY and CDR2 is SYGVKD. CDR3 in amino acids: CAISPSGNTGELFF. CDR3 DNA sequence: TGTGCCATCAGCCCTAGCGGGAACACCGGGGAGCTGTTTTTT.